This entry concerns a single TCR beta chain. This clone showed up just a few times. What this receptor recognizes is not known. No base quality values were provided; no much bigger clone lies one nucleotide off. This sample was taken from a study of control samples from healthy donors and cancer patients (dated by TCRdb to about 2020). Looking up the germline V gene yields CDR1 KGHSH and CDR2 LQKENI. Including the terminal cysteine and phenylalanine, the CDR3 comprises 16 residues. The DNA shown is the 48-base CDR3, in frame from base 1. Trimming at the junction amounts to 0 bases on V and 4 bases on J, and the germline ends lie 13 bases apart. The library was generated by the immunoSEQ multiplex PCR assay. TCRdb holds this immuneACCESS table with in-frame rearrangements only. Some clones are missing; in checked studies, unresolved V genes explain under half, and the rest has no known cause. The sample table holds some 82,000 clones, of which over 75% were seen once. The biggest ten clones account for over 15% of the sample.

The clonotype was recovered from a man aged 50 or older in good health. Sequenced input: blood. This receptor chain uses TRBV18 and TRBJ2-1; too little of a D gene remains to name it. The DNA reads as follows: TGTGCCAGCTCACCACCGTCAGGCGGCTCATACAATGAGCAGTTCTTC. This gives the protein CASSPPSGGSYNEQFF.